The clone carrying this TCR beta chain was detected a few times. The CDR3 spans 15 residues. Per the germline V gene, CDR1 is LGHDT and CDR2 is YNNKEL (reference sequence). V lost 4 bases and J lost 8; bases outside the gene matches: 4. The entry originates in a study of blood T cell repertoires in COVID-19. About the research overall: Samples taken during acute and convalescent COVID-19 were collected in the United States, Italy and Spain.

TCRdb's table, derived via immunoSEQ multiplex PCR, lists solely in-frame clones and lacks some. The sample records approximately 120,000 clones, roughly 75% being singletons. The receptor was derived from a human donor in a cohort sampled during active or convalescent COVID-19. Input material: peripheral blood. The chain is built from TRBV3-1 (or the pseudogene TRBV3-2) and TRBJ2-2, with 13 bases fitting TRBD2. For the CDR3, the DNA is TGTGCCAGCAGCCGCGGACTAGCGGGGGTTGGGGAGCTGTTTTTT. Its protein is CASSRGLAGVGELFF.